A selection of T cell receptor beta chains follows, all from one sample in a study of blood T cell repertoires in COVID-19. Some clones are missing from TCRdb's copy, which holds only in-frame ones; the method was immunoSEQ multiplex PCR. The sample yields approximately 120,000 clones, over 60% seen once. What was sequenced was peripheral blood. The receptors originated from a human donor in a cohort sampled during active or convalescent COVID-19. Each CDR3 is given with its conserved first and last residue. D genes are given only for firm matches. Rows may omit the clone size; those that give it use once, few, many or a size class.

j_call | d_call | clone_size | v_call | cdr3_nt | cdr3_aa
TRBJ1-1 | . | . | TRBV7-2 | TGTGCCAGCAGCTTACAGGGCCTATCGAACACTGAAGCTTTCTTT | CASSLQGLSNTEAFF
TRBJ1-5 | . | . | TRBV7-2 | TGTGCCAGCAGCTTATGGGGCCATGGGAGCAATCAGCCCCAGCATTTT | CASSLWGHGSNQPQHF
TRBJ2-1 | . | . | TRBV21-1 | TGTGCCAGCAGCAAAGGCAGCAGACAATCCTACAATGAGCAGTTCTTC | CASSKGSRQSYNEQFF
TRBJ1-2 | TRBD1 | . | TRBV27 | TGTGCCAGCGGACGCCCGGGACAGGGTGGAGGCTACACCTTC | CASGRPGQGGGYTF
TRBJ2-7 | TRBD2 | . | TRBV27 | TGTGCCAGCAGTCCCCGACTAGCGGGCGCCTACGAGCAGTACTTC | CASSPRLAGAYEQYF
TRBJ1-2 | TRBD1 | . | TRBV5-4 | TGTGCCAGCAGCTTGGCCCAGGGGGCGAATGGCTACACCTTC | CASSLAQGANGYTF
TRBJ1-6 | . | few | TRBV19 | TGTGCCAGTAGTATGCCCGACAGGATAGAGGGGGATAGGAATTCACCCCTCCACTTT | CASSMPDRIEGDRNSPLHF
TRBJ2-5 | TRBD2 | few | TRBV5-6 | TGTGCCAGCAGCTTGGAAGGCGGGGGGGCGTTTCAAGAGACCCAGTACTTC | CASSLEGGGAFQETQYF
TRBJ2-7 | TRBD2 | . | TRBV10-2 | TGCGCCAGCAGTGAGCAGCGGGACTCCTACGAGCAGTACTTC | CASSEQRDSYEQYF
TRBJ2-3 | TRBD2 | . | TRBV4-2 | TGTGCCAGCAGCCAAGATCTGAGTAGCGGGAGGGCGGAAGATACGCAGTATTTT | CASSQDLSSGRAEDTQYF
TRBJ1-2 | TRBD1 | . | TRBV15 | TGTGCCACCAGCAGAGATCGCGGACAGGGGAATGGCTACACCTTC | CATSRDRGQGNGYTF
TRBJ1-2 | TRBD1 | . | TRBV7-9 | TGTGCCAGCAGCTACGAGGGGGCCAAGTATGGCTACACCTTC | CASSYEGAKYGYTF
TRBJ1-5 | TRBD1 | . | TRBV20-1 | TGCAGTGCTGGACAGGACCAGGCCCAGCATTTT | CSAGQDQAQHF
TRBJ2-2 | . | . | TRBV19 | TGTGCCAGTAGTGTCCCCAGGGGAGTACTTCGCACCGGGGAGCTGTTTTTT | CASSVPRGVLRTGELFF
TRBJ1-2 | . | . | TRBV5-5 | TGTGCCAGCAGCTTGGCCCCAGGCCTGGCTAACTATGGCTACACCTTC | CASSLAPGLANYGYTF
TRBJ2-3 | TRBD2 | . | TRBV9 | TGTGCCAGCAGCGTAGGACCCCCTAGCGGGAGTTACACAGATACGCAGTATTTT | CASSVGPPSGSYTDTQYF
TRBJ2-3 | TRBD2 | . | TRBV5-1 | TGCGCCAGCAGGCCGGGACTAGCGGGAGGAACAGATACGCAGTATTTT | CASRPGLAGGTDTQYF
TRBJ2-3 | TRBD2 | . | TRBV28 | TGTGCCAGCAGTAACGGACTAGCGGGACGTAGCACAGATACGCAGTATTTT | CASSNGLAGRSTDTQYF
TRBJ2-1 | TRBD1 | . | TRBV5-5 | TGTGCCAGCAGCTTGCTCCCCGGACAGGGTTCTGATGAGCAGTTCTTC | CASSLLPGQGSDEQFF
TRBJ2-1 | TRBD2 | once | TRBV4-3 | TGCGCCAGCAGCCAGAGGGGACTAGCGGGGATCCTAAGTGAGCAGTTCTTC | CASSQRGLAGILSEQFF
TRBJ2-1 | TRBD1 | once | TRBV6-5 | TGTGCCAGCAGCCCGGACAGGTCCTCCTACAATGAGCAGTTCTTC | CASSPDRSSYNEQFF
TRBJ2-7 | . | few | TRBV6-5 | TGTGCCAGCAATCAGGGATACTACGAGCAGTACTTC | CASNQGYYEQYF
TRBJ2-7 | TRBD2 | . | TRBV7-9 | TGTGCCAGCAGCTCCACCGTTAGGGCTAGCGGGAGGAATACCTACGAGCAGTACTTC | CASSSTVRASGRNTYEQYF
TRBJ1-2 | . | once | TRBV3-1/TRBV3-2 | TGTGCCAGCAGCCAAGAAGGCCTCGGGGGATCCATTGCTGGCTACACCTTC | CASSQEGLGGSIAGYTF
TRBJ2-2 | . | few | TRBV2 | TGTGCCAGCAGAAAATTAGGACAGTACACCGGGGAGCTGTTTTTT | CASRKLGQYTGELFF
TRBJ2-2 | . | few | TRBV19 | TGTGCCAGTAGTATAGCTGTAGCCACCGGGGAGCTGTTTTTT | CASSIAVATGELFF
TRBJ1-2 | TRBD1 | . | TRBV24-1 | TGTGCCACCAGTGATACCGGGACAGACTATGGCTACACCTTC | CATSDTGTDYGYTF
TRBJ2-7 | TRBD2 | once | TRBV5-1 | TGCGCCAGCAGCTTGGGTCTGCTAGCGGGAGTTCGGGGTGAGCAGTACTTC | CASSLGLLAGVRGEQYF
TRBJ2-2 | TRBD1 | . | TRBV14 | TGTGCCAGCAGCCAAGATATTACAGGGGGGTACACCGGGGAGCTGTTTTTT | CASSQDITGGYTGELFF
TRBJ2-1 | TRBD1 | . | TRBV12-5 | TGTGCTAGTGGCGGGACAGCTGACAATGAGCAGTTCTTC | CASGGTADNEQFF
TRBJ2-2 | TRBD2 | . | TRBV19 | TGTGCCAGTAGTATTTGGCTTCTAGCGGGGCCTAACACCGGGGAGCTGTTTTTT | CASSIWLLAGPNTGELFF
TRBJ2-1 | . | . | TRBV5-8 | TGTGCCAGCATCAAGACTCGGCACTCCTACAATGAGCAGTTCTTC | CASIKTRHSYNEQFF
TRBJ2-3 | TRBD1 | . | TRBV19 | TGTGCCAGTAGTAGGGACAGAGATACGCAGTATTTT | CASSRDRDTQYF
TRBJ1-5 | . | . | TRBV19 | TGTGCCAGTAACCCGGGGAGGGGAGGCGATCAGCCCCAGCATTTT | CASNPGRGGDQPQHF
TRBJ1-1 | TRBD1 | . | TRBV6-5 | TGTGCCAGCAGGTTGGGACAGGGGAGCACTGAAGCTTTCTTT | CASRLGQGSTEAFF
TRBJ2-2 | TRBD1 | . | TRBV7-8 | TGTGCCAGCAGCTTAGACCGGGACAGGAGGGTCGGGGAGCTGTTTTTT | CASSLDRDRRVGELFF
TRBJ1-6 | . | . | TRBV11-2 | TGTGCCAGCAGCTTAGGGACACAATTACTCCACTTT | CASSLGTQLLHF
TRBJ2-1 | . | . | TRBV6-2/TRBV6-3 | TGTGCCAGCAGTCTTGGGCCAAATGAGCAGTTCTTC | CASSLGPNEQFF
TRBJ1-1 | . | once | TRBV5-1 | TGCGCCAGCAGCTTCGGAGATCAAGCTTTCTTT | CASSFGDQAFF
TRBJ1-5 | . | once | TRBV10-1 | TGCGCCAGCAGGACCGATCTCCCAGGACTCCCGGACCGGTATAGCAATCAGCCCCAGCATTTT | CASRTDLPGLPDRYSNQPQHF
TRBJ1-1 | . | few | TRBV9 | TGTGCCAGCAGCGTAGCTTCCGGAGGTTCCACTGAAGCTTTCTTT | CASSVASGGSTEAFF
TRBJ2-2 | TRBD2 | once | TRBV27 | TGTGCCAGCAGTCACTCGACTAGCGGGGGGGCCGGGGAGCTGTTTTTT | CASSHSTSGGAGELFF
TRBJ2-6 | TRBD1 | . | TRBV19 | TGTGCCACCGACAGGGGGCCATCCACTGGGGCCAACGTCCTGACTTTC | CATDRGPSTGANVLTF
TRBJ2-1 | . | . | TRBV11-3 | TGTGCCAGCAGCTTAGAGTGGGGCCCTATTAATGAGCAGTTCTTC | CASSLEWGPINEQFF
TRBJ2-3 | . | . | TRBV12-3/TRBV12-4 | TGTGCCAGCAGTTACCCCCCGGTTGATACGCAGTATTTT | CASSYPPVDTQYF
TRBJ1-2 | . | . | TRBV27 | TGTGCCAGCAGTTTACACTGGAACTATGGCTACACCTTC | CASSLHWNYGYTF
TRBJ1-2 | . | . | TRBV5-1 | TGCGCCAGCAGCTTGGATTGGGCGCCCTATGGCTACACCTTC | CASSLDWAPYGYTF
TRBJ1-5 | TRBD1 | . | TRBV5-6 | TGTGCCAGCAGCGTCCGGGACAGGGGGAATCAGCCCCAGCATTTT | CASSVRDRGNQPQHF
TRBJ2-3 | TRBD2 | few | TRBV24-1 | TGTGCCACCAGTGCGCCCGGGAGGTTGCTCGGAGATACGCAGTATTTT | CATSAPGRLLGDTQYF
TRBJ1-5 | TRBD1 | . | TRBV6-2/TRBV6-3 | TGTGCCAGCAGCCTAGCGGACAGGGAGGATCAGCCCCAGCATTTT | CASSLADREDQPQHF
TRBJ1-4 | . | . | TRBV7-8 | TGTGCCAGCAGCCCGATAGACAGGAGGCTTGGTGAAAAACTGTTTTTT | CASSPIDRRLGEKLFF
TRBJ2-7 | TRBD1 | . | TRBV29-1 | TGCAGCGTTGAATATAGGGGACAGGGTGTGAGAGAGCAGTACTTC | CSVEYRGQGVREQYF
TRBJ1-1 | . | . | TRBV24-1 | TGTGCCACCAGTGATTTTGAGGGCCCAATGAACACTGAAGCTTTCTTT | CATSDFEGPMNTEAFF
TRBJ2-3 | TRBD2 | . | TRBV4-1 | TGCGCCAGCAGCCAAGAGGGGGGGACTAGCGGGGATACGCAGTATTTT | CASSQEGGTSGDTQYF
TRBJ1-2 | . | . | TRBV7-2 | TGTGCCAGCAGCTCGGGTATGGAATGGCGGATCGCTAACTATGGCTACACCTTC | CASSSGMEWRIANYGYTF